This TCR beta chain is drawn from a study of Ad26.COV2.S vaccination and SARS-CoV-2 variants. Findings of the study overall: Reportedly, spike-specific CD8+ and CD4+ T cell responses achieved substantial breadth once vaccination had taken place.

Assay used: immunoSEQ multiplex PCR; TCRdb lists only in-frame clones, some missing. This table has 200,000 to 250,000 clones, more than 75% appearing once. The CDR3 runs 14 residues. The germline V and J ends were trimmed by 0 bases and 1 base, with 9 bases remaining between them. Germline V lookup: CDR1 GTSNPN, CDR2 SVGIG (reference sequence). This sample's treatment: around 19 received Ad26.COV2.S at low or high dose, single or two shots; about 5 received placebo; per-sample allocation not given. It was on day 63 after the first vaccine or placebo injection that samples were taken. SARS-CoV-2 spike from the Wuhan strain was encoded by the vaccine, an Ad26 vector. For this clone: What it binds is unknown.

The TCR originated in a person aged 18 to 65 who received the Ad26.COV2.S COVID-19 vaccine or a placebo. The V and J genes are TRBV30 and TRBJ1-2, with D maybe TRBD1 (5 bases). This specimen was peripheral blood, taken in a trial of Ad26.COV2.S vaccine versus placebo. The CDR3 sequence is CAWSVDTFNYGYTF. CDR3 in DNA: TGTGCCTGGAGTGTGGACACTTTTAACTATGGCTACACCTTC. Together with reference TRBV30 and TRBJ1-2, the CDR3 gives the full variable domain: SQTIHQWPATLVQPVGSPLSLECTVEGTSNPNLYWYRQAAGRGLQLLFYSVGIGQISSEVPQNLSASRPQDRQFILSSKKLLLSDSGFYLCAWSVDTFNYGYTFGSGTRLTVV.